This TCR beta chain was retrieved from a study of blood T cell repertoires in COVID-19. Turning to the study itself: Acute and convalescent COVID-19 samples came from the United States, Italy and Spain. T cells, B-cell-depleted T cells, or PBMCs provided the cDNA or gDNA that served as material.

Methods used by the authors: Estimation of nucleated cell counts was performed using reference gene primer amplification. Produced via immunoSEQ multiplex PCR; TCRdb's table is partial and in-frame only. V and J calls plus clone size are reproduced from that table; the DNA served to infer D and trimming. The sample holds roughly 100,000 clones, 70% to 85% seen once. CDR3 length: 15 residues. After removal of 2 bases from V and 7 bases from J, the junction contained 5 bases not matched to a gene. From germline, CDR1 is SGHRS and CDR2 YFSETQ. This sequence originates from a man in his 60s with active or convalescent COVID-19. The sequenced material came from peripheral blood. The chain has TRBV5-1 and TRBJ2-1, with TRBD2 matching 11 bases. This CDR3 reads CASSLLAGVGNEQFF. As DNA, the CDR3 is TGCGCCAGCAGCTTACTAGCGGGAGTTGGGAATGAGCAGTTCTTC. The full variable domain, with the rest looked up from reference TRBV5-1 and TRBJ2-1, is KAGVTQTPRYLIKTRGQQVTLSCSPISGHRSVSWYQQTPGQGLQFLFEYFSETQRNKGNFPGRFSGRQFSNSRSEMNVSTLELGDSALYLCASSLLAGVGNEQFFGPGTRLTVL.